The 21 T cell receptor beta chains reported below all come from one sample, sequenced in a study of blood T cell repertoires in COVID-19. Profiling relied on immunoSEQ multiplex PCR, and the TCRdb table lists in-frame clones only, not all of them. The sample includes 45,000 to 70,000 clones, under 90% of them seen just once. Sequenced material: peripheral blood. The receptors here all came from an elderly woman with acute or convalescent COVID-19.

In its sample, this clone was seen once. V and J are TRBV7-9 and TRBJ2-1; the match to TRBD2 covers 12 bases. The germline V gene has CDR1 SEHNR and CDR2 FQNEAQ (reference sequence). The J segment lost 0 bases and the V segment lost 2 bases, leaving 5 bases of the junction unmatched. The CDR3 length is 18 residues. CDR3 sequence: CASSLKLAGGSSYNEQFF. CDR3 bases: TGTGCCAGCAGCTTAAAACTAGCGGGGGGAAGCTCCTACAATGAGCAGTTCTTC. The full variable domain, in which reference TRBV7-9 and TRBJ2-1 provide the parts outside the CDR3, is DTGVSQNPRHKITKRGQNVTFRCDPISEHNRLYWYRQTLGQGPEFLTYFQNEAQLEKSRLLSDRFSAERPKGSFSTLEIQRTEQGDSAMYLCASSLKLAGGSSYNEQFFGPGTRLTVL.

This clone came up once. The chain joins TRBV7-9 to TRBJ2-7, with 7 bases that match TRBD2. Per the germline V gene, CDR1 is SEHNR and CDR2 is FQNEAQ (reference sequence). This CDR3 spans 16 amino acids. Germline trimming cut 2 bases from V and 3 bases from J; bases unmatched to any gene: 10. CDR3 sequence: CASSLKRSSGYYEQYF. CDR3 nucleotide sequence: TGTGCCAGCAGCTTAAAGCGTAGTAGCGGGTACTACGAGCAGTACTTC.

The gene calls are TRBV2 and TRBJ1-4; maybe TRBD1 (6 bases). V gave up 4 bases and J gave up 0 bases, with 12 bases separating them. The CDR3 length is 16 residues. The germline gives CDR1 SNHLY, CDR2 FYNNEI. CDR3 bases: TGTGCCAGCAGTGTGGGACAAACTGCAACTAATGAAAAACTGTTTTTT. Protein sequence: CASSVGQTATNEKLFF.

CDR3 loop: CASSPEGTFQFF. DNA for the CDR3: TGTGCCAGCAGCCCGGAGGGGACCTTCCAGTTCTTC. This chain links TRBV2 with TRBJ2-1, with D perhaps matching TRBD2 (6 bases). Germline lookup yields CDR1 SNHLY and CDR2 FYNNEI. Trimming pared 6 bases from V and 13 bases from J, leaving 16 bases between. CDR3 length: 12 residues.

This clone was recorded only once. The CDR3 nucleotides read TGCAGTGCTAGTGGGACAGCTCCTGGTAGCAATCAGCCCCAGCATTTT. Amino acid sequence: CSASGTAPGSNQPQHF. The chain joins TRBV20-1 to TRBJ1-5, with 7 bases that match TRBD1. The V gene end was trimmed by 3 bases and the J gene end by 0 bases; junction bases not matched to a gene: 8. Per the germline V gene, CDR1 is DFQATT and CDR2 is SNEGSKA (reference sequence). This CDR3 is 16 amino acids long.

The rearrangement joins TRBV19 to TRBJ1-2, with TRBD1 matching 12 bases. V lost 5 bases to trimming and J lost 4 bases; unmatched junction nucleotides: 8. The CDR3 totals 16 residues. Germline lookup yields CDR1 LNHDA and CDR2 SQIVND (reference sequence). The CDR3 coding sequence is TGTGCCAGTAGTTCCCTGGGACAGGGGGCTTTCTATGGCTACACCTTC. Encoded protein: CASSSLGQGAFYGYTF.

The genes are TRBV5-1 and TRBJ1-1; no clear D. Trimming removed 0 bases at V and 6 bases at J, with 15 bases between. CDR3 length equals 15 residues. Germline-derived CDR1 and CDR2 are SGHRS and YFSETQ. The CDR3 coding sequence is TGCGCCAGCAGCTTGGACCGAGTTGCTGAGCCTGAAGCTTTCTTT. It specifies CASSLDRVAEPEAFF.

This rearrangement joins TRBV15 to TRBJ1-2; 7 nucleotides agree with TRBD1. The junction had 7 bases not matched to a gene; V was cut back by 0 bases and J by 6 bases. The CDR3 is made up of 15 amino acids. CDR1 LNHNV and CDR2 YYDKDF come from the germline V gene (reference sequence). The DNA of the CDR3 is TGTGCCACCAGCAGAGAAACGACAGGGACCAATGGCTACACCTTC. Protein: CATSRETTGTNGYTF.

Concerning this clone: Compared with germline, one end of the junction differs, possibly owing to a read error. This chain links TRBV14 with TRBJ1-4; no reliable D call. This CDR3 is 13 amino acids long. Germline V gene sequence: CDR1 SGHDN, CDR2 FVKESK. CDR3: CASSRRTDEKLFF. The CDR3 DNA follows: TGTGCCAGCAGCCGGAGAACTGATGAAAAACTGTTTTTT.

The CDR3 loop reads CASRGGLWSNEQFF. The CDR3 DNA follows: TGTGCCAGCCGGGGGGGCCTCTGGTCCAATGAGCAGTTCTTC. The chain links TRBV2 to TRBJ2-1, with TRBD2 matching 8 bases. The CDR3 is 14 amino acids. The germline gives CDR1 SNHLY, CDR2 FYNNEI. Trimming cost V 8 bases and J 6 bases; bases outside gene matches: 9.

This clone was seen a few times. The chain has TRBV10-3 and TRBJ1-2; 11 nucleotides align to TRBD1. The CDR3 contains 16 residues. The V segment lost 2 bases and the J segment 4 bases; nucleotides outside the gene matches: 6. Germline CDR1 and CDR2: ENHRY and SYGVKD. The CDR3 region is CAISEADRGLSYGYTF. For the CDR3, the DNA is TGTGCCATCAGTGAGGCGGACAGGGGGCTCAGCTATGGCTACACCTTC.

This clone has a single count. This chain joins TRBV5-3 and TRBJ2-7, with a tentative D call TRBD2 (5 bases). TRBV5-3 is given ORF status, its function remaining uncertain. The length of the CDR3 is 13 residues. The V end was cut by 4 bases, the J end by 5 bases, with 13 bases between. CDR3 region: CARSRASGNEQYF. In DNA form, the CDR3 reads TGTGCCAGAAGCCGGGCCTCGGGGAACGAGCAGTACTTC.

This clone was observed a handful of times. The gene calls are TRBV9 and TRBJ1-6, with 8 positions matching TRBD1. The CDR3 sequence is 14 residues long. The trim removed 4 bases at V and 8 bases at J, leaving 5 bases unmatched. Germline CDR1 reads SGDLS; CDR2 reads YYNGEE. CDR3 nucleotide sequence: TGTGCCAGCAGCCTAGAGACAGGGGATTCACCCCTCCACTTT. This encodes CASSLETGDSPLHF. The variable domain in full, with the rest retrieved from reference TRBV9 and TRBJ1-6, is DSGVTQTPKHLITATGQRVTLRCSPRSGDLSVYWYQQSLDQGLQFLIQYYNGEERAKGNILERFSAQQFPDLHSELNLSSLELGDSALYFCASSLETGDSPLHFGNGTRLTVT.

The rearrangement joins TRBV4-1 to TRBJ1-1, with D possibly TRBD1 on 6 matching bases. There are 18 residues in the CDR3. The V gene lost 0 bases and the J gene lost 1 base, with 18 bases spanning the gap. CDR1 MGHRA and CDR2 YSYEKL come from the germline V gene. CDR3: CASSQDQLRRGANTEAFF. The DNA for the CDR3 is TGCGCCAGCAGCCAAGATCAATTAAGGCGGGGGGCGAACACTGAAGCTTTCTTT.

The V and J genes are TRBV24-1 and TRBJ1-1; tentative D call: TRBD1 (5 bases). This CDR3 has 15 amino acids. CDR1 and CDR2 from the germline V gene are KGHDR and SFDVKD. V was pared by 3 bases and J by 3 bases, with 13 bases between. CDR3 DNA: TGTGCCACCAGTGATCCCACCCGGGGGGACACTGAAGCTTTCTTT. Protein sequence: CATSDPTRGDTEAFF.

The chain links TRBV3-1 (or the pseudogene TRBV3-2) to TRBJ1-2, with D tentatively TRBD1 (5 bases). The germline CDR1 and CDR2 sequences are LGHDT and YNNKEL (reference sequence). The CDR3 contains 14 residues. Trimming removed 4 bases from V and 4 bases from J, with 13 bases in between. The CDR3 nucleotides read TGTGCCAGCAGCCGGGTCCCCGACAGCTATGGCTACACCTTC. Its protein is CASSRVPDSYGYTF.

The chain joins TRBV12-5 to TRBJ2-1; 10 positions agree with TRBD1. CDR1 and CDR2 from the germline V gene are LGHNT and FRNRAP. The CDR3 is made up of 16 amino acids. The V gene end was trimmed by 1 base and the J gene end by 8 bases; junction bases not matched to a gene: 8. CDR3 nucleotide sequence: TGTGCTAGTGGTTTGGGAGACAGGGGGCCCTGGGATGAGCAGTTCTTC. Amino acids: CASGLGDRGPWDEQFF.

This clone has a count of ten or more. The chain joins TRBV12-3 or TRBV12-4 to TRBJ1-1; 11 positions match TRBD1. Trimming removed 6 bases from V and 6 bases from J; junction bases left unmatched: 0. The CDR3 covers 12 residues. In nucleotides, the CDR3 is TGTGCCAGCAGGGGACAGGGGGCTGAAGCTTTCTTT. This codes for CASRGQGAEAFF.

The CDR3 sequence is CASSDGQGPSQPQHF. The CDR3 DNA is TGTGCCAGCAGTGACGGACAGGGCCCATCTCAGCCCCAGCATTTT. The V and J genes are TRBV2 and TRBJ1-5; 8 bases are shared with TRBD1. The CDR3 runs to 15 residues. Germline-derived CDR1 and CDR2 are SNHLY and FYNNEI. The V segment lost 3 bases and the J segment 6 bases; nucleotides outside the gene matches: 7.

This clone was recorded once. V gene TRBV15 combines with J gene TRBJ2-1; D is ambiguous. This CDR3 comprises 16 residues. The germline V and J ends were trimmed by 0 bases and 6 bases, with 15 bases remaining between them. Germline V gene lookup returns CDR1 LNHNV and CDR2 YYDKDF (reference sequence). The CDR3 here is CATSRDQAVLSNEQFF. CDR3 DNA: TGTGCCACCAGCAGAGATCAGGCAGTGTTGAGCAATGAGCAGTTCTTC.

V gene TRBV12-5 combines with J gene TRBJ2-1, with D maybe TRBD1 (6 bases). Germline CDR1 reads LGHNT; CDR2 reads FRNRAP. The CDR3 has 14 amino acids. CDR3 region: CATGAGDNYNEQFF. CDR3 DNA: TGTGCCACCGGAGCCGGGGACAACTACAATGAGCAGTTCTTC. The full variable domain, rest sourced from reference TRBV12-5 and TRBJ2-1, is DARVTQTPRHKVTEMGQEVTMRCQPILGHNTVFWYRQTMMQGLELLAYFRNRAPLDDSGMPKDRFSAEMPDATLATLKIQPSEPRDSAVYFCATGAGDNYNEQFFGPGTRLTVL.